This T cell receptor beta chain comes out of a study of T cells in Graves' hyperthyroidism and ophthalmopathy (dated by TCRdb to the late 2010s). In terms of the full investigation: Peripheral blood samples were taken at initial diagnosis, before any treatment was given. To identify TCR V-J signatures that set the groups apart, the researchers used a discovery cohort of roughly 100 patients, made up of 40 to 45 with Graves' ophthalmopathy and about 60 with stable Graves' hyperthyroidism. The study also compared thyroid tissue and blood T-cell repertoires from five or six Graves' hyperthyroidism patients. The approximately 95 discovery patients were divided at random into training and test sets in a 7:3 ratio. TCR Vbeta CDR3 sequencing of 120 to 150 peripheral blood samples (under 45 ophthalmopathy, about 74 hyperthyroidism and approximately 17 progressor patients) is reported in the paper. After blood sampling, hyperthyroidism patients were treated with methimazole at a starting dose of 30 mg daily, and ophthalmopathy patients were treated with high-dose intravenous methylprednisolone. Whether ophthalmopathy could be predicted prospectively was tested in an independent validation cohort made up of under 20 hyperthyroidism patients plus 17 patients who later progressed to ophthalmopathy.

The TCR beta CDR3 regions were amplified from RNA transcripts. For the first round of RT-PCR on the TCR CDR3, the HTBI primer set was used together with the Qiagen OneStep RT-PCR kit. Libraries were constructed in a second round of multiplex PCR, after which size selection and purification were performed. The libraries were sequenced on an Illumina HiSeq2000 using paired-end 100 bp reads. For the original study's pipeline: Raw data were processed with SOAPnuke, discarding reads with adapters, uncalled bases, mean Phred below 15, or no exact constant-primer or identifier match. High-quality paired reads were merged using COPE v1.2.5, and each unique nucleotide sequence was defined as a clonotype. Clonotypes were aligned to IMGT TRBV, TRBD and TRBJ reference segments using MiTCR v1.1. Analysis was restricted to V-J combinations with a frequency above 0.0001, which covered 99% to 99.2% of repertoires. The TCS score was defined as the ratio of F50 (clonal expansion) to E x V (chaos), calculated using BLOSUM62-based TCRdist between CDR3 peptides within each V-J. Welch's t-statistics and random forest reduced 500 to 650 V-J features to under 15, which were used in a naive Bayes classifier (R e1071). TCRdb reprocessing: public reads trimmed at Q25 with fastp, clones called with MiXCR, in-frame beta chains kept. Duplicate CDR3 protein sequences are folded into a single record with the most common DNA and genes. The V and J calls follow TCRdb's processing rather than the paper's. This sample gives about 500,000 distinct CDR3 sequences in total; over 15% of them show up just once. The top ten clonotypes cover 18% of the sample.

This clonotype appeared a single time. The clone's antigen remains unknown. The record has no base qualities; no much larger clone is one base away. A single read makes a weak case. Including cysteine and phenylalanine, the CDR3 has 15 amino acids. Kept here is only the CDR3 DNA, which spans 45 bases and is read in frame from base 1. Trimming at the junction amounts to 5 bases on V and 1 base on J, and the germline ends lie 14 bases apart. In the germline V gene (reference sequence), CDR1 corresponds to LNHDA and CDR2 to SQIVND. Results the study describes overall, beyond this receptor: In validation, progression to ophthalmopathy was predicted by the model with 55% to 71% sensitivity and approximately 78% specificity, a median of roughly 6.4 months before onset. Ophthalmopathy was separated from stable hyperthyroidism by a 13 V-J signature model, with around 90% sensitivity and about 81% specificity obtained in cross-validation and 80%/75% obtained in testing. Blood samples also contained most of the expanded thyroid clonotypes (frequency above 0.001), which suggests that blood repertoires may reflect thyroid immune responses. No statistical method was used to fix the sample size in advance, and group allocation was not hidden from the investigators.

Stable Graves' hyperthyroidism was defined as no progression to ophthalmopathy during 18 months of follow-up. Hyperthyroidism patients were aged 18 to 65 years and newly diagnosed, with disease duration of less than 2 months. Patients with uncontrolled infections, other autoimmune diseases, pregnancy or lactation were excluded. Clinical symptoms, serum thyroxine and TRAb, thyroid ultrasound, and orbital computed tomography formed the basis for the diagnoses. PBMCs were separated from under 12 ml of fresh peripheral blood using Ficoll-Paque density gradient centrifugation. Total RNA was extracted with Trizol reagent, and quality was checked on an Agilent 2100 Bioanalyzer.

This sequence uses TRBV19 and TRBJ1-1; 5 matching bases give a weak D call of TRBD1. Specimen: blood. This clonotype was sampled from a woman aged 18-29 years with Graves' hyperthyroidism. The CDR3 is CASSGGGWENTEAFF. Read as DNA, the sequence is TGTGCCAGTAGTGGCGGGGGGTGGGAGAACACTGAAGCTTTCTTT.